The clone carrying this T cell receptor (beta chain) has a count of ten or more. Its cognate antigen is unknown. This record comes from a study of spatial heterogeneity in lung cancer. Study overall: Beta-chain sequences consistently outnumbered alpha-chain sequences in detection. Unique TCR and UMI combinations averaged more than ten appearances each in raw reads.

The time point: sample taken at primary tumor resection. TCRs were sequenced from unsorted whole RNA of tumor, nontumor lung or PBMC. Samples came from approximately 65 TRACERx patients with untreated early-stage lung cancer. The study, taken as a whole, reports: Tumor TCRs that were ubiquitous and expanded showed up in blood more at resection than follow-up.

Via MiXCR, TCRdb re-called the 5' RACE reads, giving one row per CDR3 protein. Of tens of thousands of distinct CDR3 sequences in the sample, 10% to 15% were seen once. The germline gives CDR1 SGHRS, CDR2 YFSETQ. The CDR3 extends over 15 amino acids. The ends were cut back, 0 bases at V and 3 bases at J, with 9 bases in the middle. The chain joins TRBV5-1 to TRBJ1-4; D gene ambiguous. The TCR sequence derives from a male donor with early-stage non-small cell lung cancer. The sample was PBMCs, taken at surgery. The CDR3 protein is CASSLEARSNEKLFF. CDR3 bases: TGCGCCAGCAGCTTGGAGGCGAGGTCTAATGAAAAACTGTTTTTT.